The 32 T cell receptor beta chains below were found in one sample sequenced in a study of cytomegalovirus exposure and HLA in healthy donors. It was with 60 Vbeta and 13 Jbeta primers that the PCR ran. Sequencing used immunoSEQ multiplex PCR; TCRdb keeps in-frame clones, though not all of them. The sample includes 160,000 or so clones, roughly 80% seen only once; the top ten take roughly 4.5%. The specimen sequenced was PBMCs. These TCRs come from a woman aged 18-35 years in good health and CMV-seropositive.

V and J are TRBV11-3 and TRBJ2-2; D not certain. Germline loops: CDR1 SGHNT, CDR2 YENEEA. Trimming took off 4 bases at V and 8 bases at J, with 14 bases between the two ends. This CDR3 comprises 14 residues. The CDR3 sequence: CASSSGALGGELFF. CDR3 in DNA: TGTGCCAGCAGCTCCGGAGCGCTCGGAGGGGAGCTGTTTTTT.

CDR3 amino acids: CASSLSSGGANEQFF. As DNA, the CDR3 is TGTGCCAGCAGTTTATCAAGCGGGGGGGCCAATGAGCAGTTCTTC. The chain is built from TRBV27 and TRBJ2-1; 10 bases fit TRBD2. In germline, CDR1 is MNHEY, CDR2 SMNVEV (reference sequence). The CDR3 length is 15 residues. V trimming: 0 bases; J trimming: 6 bases; junction bases outside the gene matches: 2.

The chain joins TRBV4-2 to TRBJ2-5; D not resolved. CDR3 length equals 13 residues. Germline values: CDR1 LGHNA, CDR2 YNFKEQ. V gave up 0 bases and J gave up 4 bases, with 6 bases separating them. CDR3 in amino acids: CASSQEFGETQYF. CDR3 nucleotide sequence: TGTGCCAGCAGCCAAGAGTTCGGAGAGACCCAGTACTTC.

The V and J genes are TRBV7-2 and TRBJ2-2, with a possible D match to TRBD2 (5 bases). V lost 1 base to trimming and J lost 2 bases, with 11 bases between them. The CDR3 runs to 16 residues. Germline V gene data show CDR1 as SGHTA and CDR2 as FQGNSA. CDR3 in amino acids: CASSLVGGLNTGELFF. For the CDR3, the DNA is TGTGCCAGCAGCTTAGTAGGCGGACTCAACACCGGGGAGCTGTTTTTT.

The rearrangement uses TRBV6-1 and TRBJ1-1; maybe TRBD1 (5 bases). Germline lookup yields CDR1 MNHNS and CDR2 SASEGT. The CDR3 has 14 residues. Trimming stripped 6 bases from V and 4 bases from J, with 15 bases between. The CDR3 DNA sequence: TGTGCCAGCAGCTACCAGGGAAAGGCCACTGAAGCTTTCTTT. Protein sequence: CASSYQGKATEAFF.

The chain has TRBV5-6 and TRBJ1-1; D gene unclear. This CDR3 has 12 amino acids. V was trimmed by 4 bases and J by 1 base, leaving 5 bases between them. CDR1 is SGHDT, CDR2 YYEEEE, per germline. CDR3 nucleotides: TGTGCCAGCAGCCCCGGGAACACTGAAGCTTTCTTT. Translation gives CASSPGNTEAFF.

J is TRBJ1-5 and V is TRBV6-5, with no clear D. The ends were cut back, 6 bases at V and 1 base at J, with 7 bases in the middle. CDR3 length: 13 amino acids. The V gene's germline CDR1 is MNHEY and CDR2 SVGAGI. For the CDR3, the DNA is TGTGCCAGCAGCAGTTCAAGCAATCAGCCCCAGCATTTT. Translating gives CASSSSSNQPQHF.

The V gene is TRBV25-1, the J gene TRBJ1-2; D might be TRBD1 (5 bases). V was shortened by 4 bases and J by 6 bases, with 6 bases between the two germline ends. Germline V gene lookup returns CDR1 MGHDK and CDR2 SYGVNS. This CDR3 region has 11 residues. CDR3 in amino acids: CASSGGDGYTF. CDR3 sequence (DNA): TGTGCCAGCAGTGGGGGGGATGGCTACACCTTC.

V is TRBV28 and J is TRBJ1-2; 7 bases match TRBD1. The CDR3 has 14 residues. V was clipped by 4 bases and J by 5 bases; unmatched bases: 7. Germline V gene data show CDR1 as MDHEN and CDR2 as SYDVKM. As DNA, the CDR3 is TGTGCCAGCAGTTCCACATCCAGGGGGTATGGCTACACCTTC. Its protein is CASSSTSRGYGYTF.

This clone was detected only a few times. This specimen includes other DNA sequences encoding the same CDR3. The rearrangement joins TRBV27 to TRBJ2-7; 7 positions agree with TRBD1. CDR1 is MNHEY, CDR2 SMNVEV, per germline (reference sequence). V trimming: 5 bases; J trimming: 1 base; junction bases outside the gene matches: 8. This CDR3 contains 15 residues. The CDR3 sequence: CASSPSRDRSYEQYF. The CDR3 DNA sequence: TGTGCCAGCAGTCCCTCCCGGGACAGATCCTACGAGCAGTACTTC.

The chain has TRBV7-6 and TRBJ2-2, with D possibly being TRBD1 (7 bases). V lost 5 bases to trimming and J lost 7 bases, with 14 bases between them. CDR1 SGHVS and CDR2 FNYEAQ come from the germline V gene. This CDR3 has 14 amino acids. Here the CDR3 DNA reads TGTGCCAGCAGCCGCGGGACAGAAGTCGGGGAGCTGTTTTTT. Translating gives CASSRGTEVGELFF.

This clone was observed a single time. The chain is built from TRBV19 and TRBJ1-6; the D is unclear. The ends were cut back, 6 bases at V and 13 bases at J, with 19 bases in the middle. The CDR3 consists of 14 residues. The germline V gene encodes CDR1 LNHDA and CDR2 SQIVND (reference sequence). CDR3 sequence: CASSTTPDRFPLHF. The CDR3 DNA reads TGTGCCAGTAGCACCACTCCTGATCGTTTCCCCCTCCACTTT.

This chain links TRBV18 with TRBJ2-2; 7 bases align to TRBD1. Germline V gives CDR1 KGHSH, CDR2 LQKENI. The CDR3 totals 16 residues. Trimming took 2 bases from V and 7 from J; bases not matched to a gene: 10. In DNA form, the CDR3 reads TGTGCCAGCTCACCATCGACAGGGAGCGATGGCGGGGAGCTGTTTTTT. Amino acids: CASSPSTGSDGGELFF. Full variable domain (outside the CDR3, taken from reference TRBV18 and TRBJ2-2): NAGVMQNPRHLVRRRGQEARLRCSPMKGHSHVYWYRQLPEEGLKFMVYLQKENIIDESGMPKERFSAEFPKEGPSILRIQQVVRGDSAAYFCASSPSTGSDGGELFFGEGSRLTVL.

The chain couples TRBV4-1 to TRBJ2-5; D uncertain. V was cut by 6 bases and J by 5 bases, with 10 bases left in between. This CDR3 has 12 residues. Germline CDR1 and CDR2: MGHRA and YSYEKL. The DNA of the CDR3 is TGCGCCAGCAGGGGCAGCTTGGAGACCCAGTACTTC. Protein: CASRGSLETQYF.

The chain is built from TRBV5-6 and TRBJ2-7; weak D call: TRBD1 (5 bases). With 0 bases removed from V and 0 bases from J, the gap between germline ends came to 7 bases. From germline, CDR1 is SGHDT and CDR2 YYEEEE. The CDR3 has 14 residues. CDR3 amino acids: CASSLAGNSYEQYF. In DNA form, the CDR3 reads TGTGCCAGCAGCTTGGCAGGGAACTCCTACGAGCAGTACTTC.

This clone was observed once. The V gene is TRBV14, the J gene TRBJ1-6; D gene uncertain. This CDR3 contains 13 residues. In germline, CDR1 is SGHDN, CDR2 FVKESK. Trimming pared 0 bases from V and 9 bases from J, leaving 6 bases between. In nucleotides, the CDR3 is TGTGCCAGCAGCCAAGATTGGAGTTCACCCCTCCACTTT. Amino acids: CASSQDWSSPLHF.

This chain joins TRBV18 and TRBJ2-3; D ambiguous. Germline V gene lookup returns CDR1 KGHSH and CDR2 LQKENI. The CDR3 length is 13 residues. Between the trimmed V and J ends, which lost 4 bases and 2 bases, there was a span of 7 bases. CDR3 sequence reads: CASSLEITDTQYF. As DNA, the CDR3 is TGTGCCAGCTCACTGGAGATCACAGATACGCAGTATTTT. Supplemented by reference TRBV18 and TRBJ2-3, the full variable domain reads NAGVMQNPRHLVRRRGQEARLRCSPMKGHSHVYWYRQLPEEGLKFMVYLQKENIIDESGMPKERFSAEFPKEGPSILRIQQVVRGDSAAYFCASSLEITDTQYFGPGTRLTVL.

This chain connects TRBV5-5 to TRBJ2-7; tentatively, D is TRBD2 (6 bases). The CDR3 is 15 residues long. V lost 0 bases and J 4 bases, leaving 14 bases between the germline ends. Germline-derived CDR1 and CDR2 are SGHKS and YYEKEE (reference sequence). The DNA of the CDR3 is TGTGCCAGCAGCTTGGCGGCTAGCGAGAAATACGAGCAGTACTTC. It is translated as CASSLAASEKYEQYF. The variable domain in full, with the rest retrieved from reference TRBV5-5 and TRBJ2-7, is DAGVTQSPTHLIKTRGQQVTLRCSPISGHKSVSWYQQVLGQGPQFIFQYYEKEERGRGNFPDRFSARQFPNYSSELNVNALLLGDSALYLCASSLAASEKYEQYFGPGTRLTVT.

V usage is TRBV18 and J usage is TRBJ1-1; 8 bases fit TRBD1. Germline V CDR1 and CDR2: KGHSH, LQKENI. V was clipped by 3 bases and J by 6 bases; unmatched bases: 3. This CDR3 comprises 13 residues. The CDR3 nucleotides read TGTGCCAGCTCACCCGGACAGGGCGCTGAAGCTTTCTTT. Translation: CASSPGQGAEAFF.

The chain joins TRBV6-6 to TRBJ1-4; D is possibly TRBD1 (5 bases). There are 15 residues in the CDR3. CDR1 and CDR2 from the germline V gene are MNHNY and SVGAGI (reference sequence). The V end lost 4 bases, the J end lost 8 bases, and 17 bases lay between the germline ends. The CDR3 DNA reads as TGTGCCAGCAGTTGGGGGTCAGTACGGGGGGAAAAACTGTTTTTT. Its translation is CASSWGSVRGEKLFF.

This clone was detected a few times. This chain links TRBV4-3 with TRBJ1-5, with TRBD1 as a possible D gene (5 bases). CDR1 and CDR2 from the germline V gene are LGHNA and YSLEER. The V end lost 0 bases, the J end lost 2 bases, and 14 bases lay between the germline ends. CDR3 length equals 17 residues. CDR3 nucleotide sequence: TGCGCCAGCAGCCAAGACAGGGCCCCCACTGGCAATCAGCCCCAGCATTTT. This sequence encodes CASSQDRAPTGNQPQHF.

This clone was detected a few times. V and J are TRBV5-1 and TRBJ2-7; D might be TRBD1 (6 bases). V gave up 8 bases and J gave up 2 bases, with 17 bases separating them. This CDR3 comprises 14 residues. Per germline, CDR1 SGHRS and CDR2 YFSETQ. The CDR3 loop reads CASRSPGETYEQYF. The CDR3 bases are TGCGCCAGTAGATCACCAGGGGAAACCTACGAGCAGTACTTC.

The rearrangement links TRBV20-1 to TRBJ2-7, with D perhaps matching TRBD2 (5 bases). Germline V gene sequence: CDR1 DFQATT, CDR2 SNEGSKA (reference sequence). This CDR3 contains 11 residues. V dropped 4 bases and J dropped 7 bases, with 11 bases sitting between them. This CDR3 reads CSAMPGIEQYF. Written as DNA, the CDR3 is TGCAGTGCTATGCCCGGGATTGAGCAGTACTTC.

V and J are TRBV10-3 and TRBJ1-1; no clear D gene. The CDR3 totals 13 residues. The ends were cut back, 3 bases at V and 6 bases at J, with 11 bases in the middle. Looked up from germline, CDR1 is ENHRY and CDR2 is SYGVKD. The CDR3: CAISDPLSAEAFF. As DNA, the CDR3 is TGTGCCATCAGTGACCCCCTTTCCGCTGAAGCTTTCTTT.

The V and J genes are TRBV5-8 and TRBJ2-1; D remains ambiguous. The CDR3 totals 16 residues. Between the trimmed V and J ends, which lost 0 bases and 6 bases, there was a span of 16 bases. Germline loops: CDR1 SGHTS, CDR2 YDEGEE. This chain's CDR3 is CASSLEAGTSPNEQFF. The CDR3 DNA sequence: TGTGCCAGCAGCTTGGAAGCAGGCACTTCCCCCAATGAGCAGTTCTTC. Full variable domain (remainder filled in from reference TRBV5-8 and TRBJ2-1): EAGVTQSPTHLIKTRGQQATLRCSPISGHTSVYWYQQALGLGLQFLLWYDEGEERNRGNFPPRFSGRQFPNYSSELNVNALELEDSALYLCASSLEAGTSPNEQFFGPGTRLTVL.

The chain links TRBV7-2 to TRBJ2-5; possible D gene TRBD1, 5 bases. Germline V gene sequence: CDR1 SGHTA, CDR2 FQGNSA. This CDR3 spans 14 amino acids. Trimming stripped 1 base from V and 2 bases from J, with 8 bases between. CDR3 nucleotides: TGTGCCAGCAGCTTAGTGCCAGGGCAAGAGACCCAGTACTTC. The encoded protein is CASSLVPGQETQYF.

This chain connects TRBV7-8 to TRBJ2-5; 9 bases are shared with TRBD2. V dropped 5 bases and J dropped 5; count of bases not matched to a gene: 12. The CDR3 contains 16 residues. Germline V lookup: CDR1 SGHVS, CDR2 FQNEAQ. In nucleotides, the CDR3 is TGTGCCAGCAGCCCACGACGTAGCGGGGGTTCGGAGACCCAGTACTTC. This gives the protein CASSPRRSGGSETQYF. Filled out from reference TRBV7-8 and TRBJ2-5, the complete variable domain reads GAGVSQSPRYKVAKRGQDVALRCDPISGHVSLFWYQQALGQGPEFLTYFQNEAQLDKSGLPSDRFFAERPEGSVSTLKIQRTQQEDSAVYLCASSPRRSGGSETQYFGPGTRLLVL.

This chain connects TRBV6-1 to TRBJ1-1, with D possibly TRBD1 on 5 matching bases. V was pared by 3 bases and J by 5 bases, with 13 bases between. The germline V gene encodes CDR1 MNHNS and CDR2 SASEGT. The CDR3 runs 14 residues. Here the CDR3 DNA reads TGTGCCAGCAGTGAGGGGCCGGGGGGGACTGAAGCTTTCTTT. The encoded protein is CASSEGPGGTEAFF.

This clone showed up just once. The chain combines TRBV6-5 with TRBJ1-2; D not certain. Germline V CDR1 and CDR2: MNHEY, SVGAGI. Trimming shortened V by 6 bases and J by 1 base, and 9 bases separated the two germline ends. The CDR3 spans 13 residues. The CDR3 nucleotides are TGTGCCAGCAGAAAACACAGTAACTATGGCTACACCTTC. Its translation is CASRKHSNYGYTF.

The CDR3 coding sequence is TGTGCCAGTTGTCGGGGGAACACAGATACGCAGTATTTT. Protein product: CASCRGNTDTQYF. This chain uses TRBV9 with TRBJ2-3; D possibly corresponds to TRBD2 (6 bases). CDR1 is SGDLS, CDR2 YYNGEE, per germline. V lost 8 bases, J lost 2 bases, and 12 bases lay in between. This CDR3 has 13 residues. The full variable domain, in which reference TRBV9 and TRBJ2-3 provide the parts outside the CDR3, is DSGVTQTPKHLITATGQRVTLRCSPRSGDLSVYWYQQSLDQGLQFLIQYYNGEERAKGNILERFSAQQFPDLHSELNLSSLELGDSALYFCASCRGNTDTQYFGPGTRLTVL.

The CDR3, as DNA: TGTGCCAGTGGGACAAAGAGCACTGAAGCTTTCTTT. Its protein product is CASGTKSTEAFF. The rearrangement links TRBV7-3 to TRBJ1-1; a possible D gene is TRBD1 (6 bases). V gave up 9 bases and J gave up 4 bases, with 12 bases separating them. This CDR3 spans 12 amino acids. Germline V gene sequence: CDR1 SGHTA, CDR2 FQGTGA.

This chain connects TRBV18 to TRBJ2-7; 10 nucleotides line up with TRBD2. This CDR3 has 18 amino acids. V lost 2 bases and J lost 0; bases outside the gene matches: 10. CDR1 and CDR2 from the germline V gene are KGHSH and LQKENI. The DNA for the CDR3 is TGTGCCAGCTCACCATTGGCTAGCGGGGGCCCGAGCTCCTACGAGCAGTACTTC. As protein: CASSPLASGGPSSYEQYF.